These T cell receptor beta chains were read from a single sample in a study of shared clonotypes between healthy human individuals. Assay used: immunoSEQ multiplex PCR; TCRdb lists only in-frame clones, some missing. The table shows some 1,900,000 clones, with approximately 94% occurring only once. What was sequenced was naive CD8+ T cells sorted from blood. Receptor source: a man aged 18 to 30 in good health. Both conserved end residues are part of each CDR3. D genes are given only for firm matches. Clone size is stated in some rows and not others, as once, few, many or a class when expanded.

abundance: NA; j_gene: TRBJ2-5; v_gene: TRBV14; d_gene: NA; CDR3aa: CASSQDQGYQETQYF; CDR3nt: TGTGCCAGCAGCCAAGATCAAGGGTACCAAGAGACCCAGTACTTC
abundance: NA; j_gene: TRBJ1-2; v_gene: TRBV9; d_gene: NA; CDR3aa: CASSGVASAGGGYTF; CDR3nt: TGTGCCAGCAGCGGGGTGGCTTCCGCTGGAGGAGGCTACACCTTC
abundance: NA; j_gene: TRBJ2-1; v_gene: TRBV12-5; d_gene: NA; CDR3aa: CASGLGPSPQGFSYNEQFF; CDR3nt: TGTGCTAGTGGTTTAGGCCCCTCCCCACAGGGATTCTCCTACAATGAGCAGTTCTTC
abundance: NA; j_gene: TRBJ1-3; v_gene: TRBV11-2; d_gene: TRBD1; CDR3aa: CASSLGTGFSGNTIYF; CDR3nt: TGTGCCAGCAGCTTAGGGACAGGGTTTTCTGGAAACACCATATATTTT
abundance: NA; j_gene: TRBJ1-2; v_gene: TRBV19; d_gene: NA; CDR3aa: CASSGGTPGPLGYTF; CDR3nt: TGTGCCAGTAGTGGTGGGACACCGGGACCCCTTGGCTACACCTTC
abundance: NA; j_gene: TRBJ2-7; v_gene: TRBV27; d_gene: NA; CDR3aa: CASSLSSGVIVYEQYF; CDR3nt: TGTGCCAGCAGTTTATCGAGTGGGGTAATAGTCTACGAGCAGTACTTC
abundance: NA; j_gene: TRBJ2-7; v_gene: TRBV2; d_gene: NA; CDR3aa: CASSEWGDKTYEQYF; CDR3nt: TGTGCCAGCAGTGAATGGGGGGACAAAACCTACGAGCAGTACTTC
abundance: NA; j_gene: TRBJ2-7; v_gene: TRBV27; d_gene: TRBD2; CDR3aa: CASSPSSGIKTYEQYF; CDR3nt: TGTGCCAGCAGTCCGTCTAGCGGGATCAAGACCTACGAGCAGTACTTC
abundance: NA; j_gene: TRBJ2-5; v_gene: TRBV6-6; d_gene: NA; CDR3aa: CATGETQYF; CDR3nt: TGTGCCACCGGCGAGACCCAGTACTTC
abundance: NA; j_gene: TRBJ1-4; v_gene: TRBV2; d_gene: NA; CDR3aa: CASSLGLGPDEKLFF; CDR3nt: TGTGCCAGCAGCCTGGGGTTAGGACCCGATGAAAAACTGTTTTTT
abundance: NA; j_gene: TRBJ2-1; v_gene: TRBV19; d_gene: NA; CDR3aa: CASSIPQEGSDNEQFF; CDR3nt: TGTGCCAGTAGTATACCCCAGGAAGGGAGTGACAATGAGCAGTTCTTC
abundance: NA; j_gene: TRBJ2-2; v_gene: TRBV9; d_gene: TRBD1; CDR3aa: CASSARTGLTGELFF; CDR3nt: TGTGCCAGCAGCGCGAGGACAGGACTGACCGGGGAGCTGTTTTTT
abundance: once; j_gene: TRBJ1-2; v_gene: TRBV4-1; d_gene: NA; CDR3aa: CASSYWIEGFSDGYTF; CDR3nt: TGCGCCAGCAGCTACTGGATAGAGGGTTTTTCAGATGGCTACACCTTC
abundance: NA; j_gene: TRBJ2-2; v_gene: TRBV6-1; d_gene: NA; CDR3aa: CASSERPGELFF; CDR3nt: TGTGCCAGCAGTGAGCGCCCCGGGGAGCTGTTTTTT
abundance: NA; j_gene: TRBJ2-2; v_gene: TRBV10-1; d_gene: NA; CDR3aa: CASSPYRGETNTGELFF; CDR3nt: TGCGCCAGCAGTCCTTATAGGGGAGAGACGAACACCGGGGAGCTGTTTTTT
abundance: once; j_gene: TRBJ1-2; v_gene: TRBV2; d_gene: NA; CDR3aa: CARQENNYGYTF; CDR3nt: TGTGCCAGACAGGAGAATAACTATGGCTACACCTTC
abundance: NA; j_gene: TRBJ2-1; v_gene: TRBV13; d_gene: NA; CDR3aa: CASSIATSRYNEQFF; CDR3nt: TGTGCCAGCAGCATCGCTACTAGTCGGTACAATGAGCAGTTCTTC
abundance: NA; j_gene: TRBJ2-5; v_gene: TRBV27; d_gene: NA; CDR3aa: CASSLFFRETQYF; CDR3nt: TGTGCCAGCAGTTTATTTTTCCGGGAGACCCAGTACTTC
abundance: NA; j_gene: TRBJ1-2; v_gene: TRBV6-5; d_gene: NA; CDR3aa: CASSYSGGTYGYTF; CDR3nt: TGTGCCAGCAGTTACTCAGGGGGGACCTATGGCTACACCTTC
abundance: NA; j_gene: TRBJ1-1; v_gene: TRBV29-1; d_gene: TRBD1; CDR3aa: CSAGTGTEAFF; CDR3nt: TGCAGCGCCGGGACAGGGACTGAAGCTTTCTTT
abundance: NA; j_gene: TRBJ2-1; v_gene: TRBV7-9; d_gene: NA; CDR3aa: CASSLAAAEQFF; CDR3nt: TGTGCCAGCAGCTTAGCAGCCGCCGAGCAGTTCTTC
abundance: NA; j_gene: TRBJ2-5; v_gene: TRBV5-4; d_gene: NA; CDR3aa: CASSLPTGIGETQYF; CDR3nt: TGTGCCAGCAGCTTACCGACTGGGATAGGGGAGACCCAGTACTTC
abundance: NA; j_gene: TRBJ2-1; v_gene: TRBV27; d_gene: NA; CDR3aa: CASSLPGRREQFF; CDR3nt: TGTGCCAGCAGTTTACCCGGACGGCGGGAGCAGTTCTTC
abundance: NA; j_gene: TRBJ2-7; v_gene: TRBV27; d_gene: TRBD2; CDR3aa: CASSPKAGGFSYEQYF; CDR3nt: TGTGCCAGCAGCCCCAAGGCGGGAGGGTTTTCCTACGAGCAGTACTTC
abundance: NA; j_gene: TRBJ2-7; v_gene: TRBV7-2; d_gene: TRBD2; CDR3aa: CASSYGIAGLYEQYF; CDR3nt: TGTGCCAGCAGCTATGGAATAGCGGGACTCTACGAGCAGTACTTC
abundance: many; j_gene: TRBJ1-4; v_gene: TRBV10-2; d_gene: TRBD1; CDR3aa: CASSIGQGLATNEKLFF; CDR3nt: TGCGCCAGCAGTATAGGACAGGGCCTTGCAACTAATGAAAAACTGTTTTTT
abundance: NA; j_gene: TRBJ2-1; v_gene: TRBV27; d_gene: NA; CDR3aa: CASSLDLGMNEQFF; CDR3nt: TGTGCCAGCAGTTTAGACCTGGGTATGAATGAGCAGTTCTTC
abundance: NA; j_gene: TRBJ2-1; v_gene: TRBV18; d_gene: NA; CDR3aa: CASSGSSSNEQFF; CDR3nt: TGTGCCAGCTCAGGGTCCTCTAGCAATGAGCAGTTCTTC
abundance: NA; j_gene: TRBJ2-1; v_gene: TRBV14; d_gene: NA; CDR3aa: CASSSPRLPQYNEQFF; CDR3nt: TGTGCCAGCAGCTCGCCTAGACTCCCCCAGTACAATGAGCAGTTCTTC
abundance: NA; j_gene: TRBJ2-7; v_gene: TRBV19; d_gene: NA; CDR3aa: CASSISGASSYEQYF; CDR3nt: TGTGCCAGTAGTATATCCGGGGCCAGCTCCTACGAGCAGTACTTC
abundance: NA; j_gene: TRBJ2-1; v_gene: TRBV7-2; d_gene: NA; CDR3aa: CASSLGAGVGYNEQFF; CDR3nt: TGTGCCAGCAGCTTAGGGGCTGGGGTGGGCTACAATGAGCAGTTCTTC
abundance: NA; j_gene: TRBJ2-3; v_gene: TRBV28; d_gene: NA; CDR3aa: CASTLPYSDLGKDPSGRITDTQYF; CDR3nt: TGTGCCAGCACCCTACCCTATTCGGACCTCGGGAAGGATCCCTCGGGAAGGATCACAGATACGCAGTATTTT
abundance: once; j_gene: TRBJ1-4; v_gene: TRBV4-3; d_gene: TRBD1; CDR3aa: CASSQDDRGANEKLFF; CDR3nt: TGCGCCAGCAGCCAAGACGACAGGGGGGCTAATGAAAAACTGTTTTTT
abundance: once; j_gene: TRBJ1-2; v_gene: TRBV29-1; d_gene: TRBD1; CDR3aa: CSVPDRADGYTF; CDR3nt: TGCAGCGTTCCAGACAGGGCAGATGGCTACACCTTC
abundance: NA; j_gene: TRBJ1-2; v_gene: TRBV2; d_gene: NA; CDR3aa: CASSDTFEWNHGYTF; CDR3nt: TGTGCCAGCAGTGATACCTTCGAGTGGAACCATGGCTACACCTTC
abundance: once; j_gene: TRBJ1-1; v_gene: TRBV4-1; d_gene: NA; CDR3aa: CASSQDVGGSTEAFF; CDR3nt: TGCGCCAGCAGCCAAGATGTCGGAGGGAGCACTGAAGCTTTCTTT
abundance: NA; j_gene: TRBJ2-2; v_gene: TRBV18; d_gene: NA; CDR3aa: CASSPAWGHNAGELFF; CDR3nt: TGTGCCAGCTCACCAGCCTGGGGACACAATGCCGGGGAGCTGTTTTTT
abundance: NA; j_gene: TRBJ2-7; v_gene: TRBV5-6; d_gene: NA; CDR3aa: CASSGNSYEQYF; CDR3nt: TGTGCCAGCAGCGGTAACTCCTACGAGCAGTACTTC
abundance: NA; j_gene: TRBJ1-6; v_gene: TRBV27; d_gene: NA; CDR3aa: CASSLSGGSYNSPLHF; CDR3nt: TGTGCCAGCAGTTTGTCGGGGGGCTCCTATAATTCACCCCTCCACTTT
abundance: NA; j_gene: TRBJ2-7; v_gene: TRBV6-6; d_gene: NA; CDR3aa: CASRGVGDKSYEQYF; CDR3nt: TGTGCCAGCAGGGGGGTTGGGGACAAGTCCTACGAGCAGTACTTC
abundance: NA; j_gene: TRBJ1-3; v_gene: TRBV19; d_gene: NA; CDR3aa: CASSIGLFSGNTIYF; CDR3nt: TGTGCCAGTAGTATAGGACTTTTCTCTGGAAACACCATATATTTT
abundance: NA; j_gene: TRBJ1-4; v_gene: TRBV5-5; d_gene: NA; CDR3aa: CASSLVGEKLFF; CDR3nt: TGTGCCAGCAGCTTGGTGGGTGAAAAACTGTTTTTT
abundance: NA; j_gene: TRBJ2-7; v_gene: TRBV30; d_gene: TRBD1; CDR3aa: CAWSVDRGYEQYF; CDR3nt: TGTGCCTGGAGTGTTGACAGGGGCTACGAGCAGTACTTC
abundance: NA; j_gene: TRBJ2-1; v_gene: TRBV12-5; d_gene: NA; CDR3aa: CASGDGGSYNEQFF; CDR3nt: TGTGCTAGTGGTGACGGAGGCTCCTACAATGAGCAGTTCTTC
abundance: NA; j_gene: TRBJ2-2; v_gene: TRBV7-6; d_gene: NA; CDR3aa: CASSLTGSNTGELFF; CDR3nt: TGTGCCAGCAGCTTAACAGGGTCAAACACCGGGGAGCTGTTTTTT
abundance: NA; j_gene: TRBJ1-1; v_gene: TRBV6-5; d_gene: NA; CDR3aa: CASSYSGGVGNTEAFF; CDR3nt: TGTGCCAGCAGTTACTCTGGGGGCGTTGGGAACACTGAAGCTTTCTTT